What follows describes a single TCR beta chain. A clone one base away is much larger, so this may be a read error. CDR3 length: 13 amino acids. Germline V gene data show CDR1 as MNHNY and CDR2 as SVGAGI (reference sequence). This sample was included in a study of low-dose radiotherapy and immunotherapy resistance in tumors. Overall study: Aspirin was taken orally at 300 mg daily by patients, and this continued for four cycles from cycle 1 day 1.

Priming of first-strand cDNA relied on TRAV- and TRBV-specific primers (covering alpha and beta chains). Amplification, which lasted around 22 PCR cycles, used a constant-region primer and V-primer adapter to amplify TCRs. mRNA isolates were amplified via in vitro transcription. One entry per CDR3 protein, called by TCRdb with MiXCR from the reads. The sample gives around 99,000 distinct CDR3 sequences, more than 8% of which show up once; around 0.98% is in the top ten. Time point indicated: before trial treatment. Source: PBMCs, taken before treatment. The V gene is TRBV6-6, the J gene TRBJ2-5; tentatively, D is TRBD1 (6 bases). The receptor comes from a male donor with prostate cancer. CDR3 sequence (DNA): TGTGCCAGCTTTACAGGGTTCGGGGAGACCCGGTACTTC. This gives the protein CASFTGFGETRYF.